Below, one T cell receptor (beta chain) is given with its context. These data come from a study of blood T cells in healthy people across ages. CDR1 is MNHNS, CDR2 SASEGT, per germline. The length of the CDR3 is 14 residues. PCR was performed a second time for roughly 7 to 12 cycles using a sample-barcoded 5' primer and a J-beta primer mix. TCRdb called the 5' RACE reads again in MiXCR, with one record for every CDR3 protein. Of around 800,000 distinct CDR3 sequences in the sample, roughly 25% were seen once. These same data were also listed under a study on T cells of mothers and their children.

The clonotype comes from a boy younger than 18 in good health. V gene TRBV6-1 combines with J gene TRBJ2-1; the D is unclear. The DNA matches TRBJ2-7 better at its end, which makes the J call doubtful. The material sequenced was blood. CDR3 bases: TGTGCCAGCAGTGAAGGCGCACCCTCCTACGAGCAGTACTTC. This gives the protein CASSEGAPSYEQYF.